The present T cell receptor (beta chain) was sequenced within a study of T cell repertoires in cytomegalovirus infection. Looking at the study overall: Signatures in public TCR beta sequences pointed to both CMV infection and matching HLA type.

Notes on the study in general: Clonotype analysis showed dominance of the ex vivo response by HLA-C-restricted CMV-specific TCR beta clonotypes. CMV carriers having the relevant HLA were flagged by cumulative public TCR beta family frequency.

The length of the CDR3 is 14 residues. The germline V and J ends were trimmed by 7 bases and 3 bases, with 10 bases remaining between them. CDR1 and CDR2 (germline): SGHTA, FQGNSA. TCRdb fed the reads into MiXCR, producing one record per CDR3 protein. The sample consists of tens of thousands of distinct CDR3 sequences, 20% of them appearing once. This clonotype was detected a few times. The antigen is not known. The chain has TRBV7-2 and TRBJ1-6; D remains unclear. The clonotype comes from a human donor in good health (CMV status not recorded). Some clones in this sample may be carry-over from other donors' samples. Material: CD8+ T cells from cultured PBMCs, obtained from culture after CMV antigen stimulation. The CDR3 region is CASTVGIYNSPLHF. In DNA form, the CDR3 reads TGTGCCAGCACTGTCGGGATCTATAATTCACCCCTCCACTTT.